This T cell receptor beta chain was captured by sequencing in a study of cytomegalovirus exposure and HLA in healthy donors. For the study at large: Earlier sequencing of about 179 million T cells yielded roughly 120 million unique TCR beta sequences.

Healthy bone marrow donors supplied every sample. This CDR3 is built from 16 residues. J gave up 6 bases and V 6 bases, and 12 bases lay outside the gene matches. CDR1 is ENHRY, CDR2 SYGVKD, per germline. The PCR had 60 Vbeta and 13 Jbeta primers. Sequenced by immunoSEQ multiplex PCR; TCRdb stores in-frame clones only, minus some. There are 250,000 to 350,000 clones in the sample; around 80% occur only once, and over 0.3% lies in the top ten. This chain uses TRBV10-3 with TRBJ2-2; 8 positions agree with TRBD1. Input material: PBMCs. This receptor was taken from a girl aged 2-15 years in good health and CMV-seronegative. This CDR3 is CAIRRGQDLSPGELFF. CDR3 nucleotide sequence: TGTGCCATCAGGAGGGGACAGGATCTTTCACCCGGGGAGCTGTTTTTT.